This entry concerns a single TCR beta chain. Germline V gives CDR1 SGHVS, CDR2 FQNEAQ. Trimming removed 5 bases from V and 0 bases from J, with 19 bases in between. CDR3 length: 17 residues. Sequencing was performed with immunoSEQ multiplex PCR; in TCRdb, only in-frame clones are kept and a portion is missing. The sample gives over 75,000 clones, 75% to 90% of which show up once; 0.82% is in the top ten. This specimen belongs to a study of radiotherapy plus CTLA-4 blockade in lung cancer. This clonotype was sampled from a human donor with non-small cell lung cancer who had stable disease on radiotherapy plus ipilimumab. The chain recombines TRBV7-8 with TRBJ1-1; D is unclear. This specimen was peripheral blood, taken from a patient treated with radiotherapy plus ipilimumab. CDR3: CASSPRGSPGMNTEAFF. CDR3 in DNA: TGTGCCAGCAGCCCCCGCGGATCTCCCGGGATGAACACTGAAGCTTTCTTT.